The entry that follows covers one T cell receptor beta chain sequence. Its antigen specificity is not known. Base qualities are not at hand, and no much larger clone is one base apart. Taken from the germline V gene (reference sequence), the CDR1 and CDR2 loops are SGHKS and YYEKEE. The trim is 5 bases for V and 0 bases for J, with a gap of 15 bases between the germline ends. Inclusive of the bounding cysteine and phenylalanine, the CDR3 is 16 residues long. The DNA shown is the 48-base CDR3, in frame from base 1. The record originates from a study of T cells in Graves' hyperthyroidism and ophthalmopathy (dated by TCRdb to between 2018 and 2020). In terms of the full investigation: Peripheral blood samples were taken at initial diagnosis, before any treatment was given. In more than 5 Graves' hyperthyroidism patients, the study also compared T-cell repertoires from thyroid tissue with T-cell repertoires from blood. The approximately 90 discovery patients were divided at random into training and test sets in a 7:3 ratio. TCR V-J signatures able to tell the groups apart were searched for in a discovery cohort of around 95 patients, of whom around 42 had Graves' ophthalmopathy and roughly 57 had stable Graves' hyperthyroidism. Following sampling, methimazole starting at 30 mg daily was given to hyperthyroidism patients, and high-dose intravenous methylprednisolone was given to ophthalmopathy patients. An independent validation cohort of 18 to 20 hyperthyroidism patients and 17 patients who later progressed to ophthalmopathy tested prospective prediction of ophthalmopathy. TCR Vbeta CDR3 sequencing of 120 to 150 peripheral blood samples (over 40 ophthalmopathy, 75 to 80 hyperthyroidism and some 17 progressor patients) is reported in the paper.

Stable Graves' hyperthyroidism was defined as no progression to ophthalmopathy during 18 months of follow-up. Hyperthyroidism patients were newly diagnosed, with disease duration under 2 months, and aged 18 to 65 years. The study excluded patients with uncontrolled infections, other autoimmune diseases, pregnancy or lactation. Diagnoses relied on clinical symptoms, serum thyroxine and TRAb, thyroid ultrasound and orbital computed tomography. PBMCs were isolated from about 10 ml of fresh peripheral blood by Ficoll-Paque density gradient centrifugation. Total RNA was extracted using Trizol reagent, and RNA quality was assessed on an Agilent 2100 Bioanalyzer. TCR beta CDR3 regions were amplified from RNA transcripts. The first round of RT-PCR for the TCR CDR3 was performed with the HTBI primer set and the Qiagen OneStep RT-PCR kit. A second multiplex PCR round built the libraries, followed by size selection and purification. The libraries were sequenced on an Illumina HiSeq2000 using paired-end 100 bp reads. The original pipeline was this. SOAPnuke was used to process the raw data, removing reads that contained adapters or uncalled bases, had a mean Phred below 15, or lacked an exact match to the constant primer or identifier. High-quality paired reads were merged using COPE v1.2.5, and each unique nucleotide sequence was defined as a clonotype. Clonotypes were aligned to IMGT TRBV, TRBD and TRBJ reference segments using MiTCR v1.1. The analysis was restricted to V-J combinations with a frequency above 0.0001, which together covered about 99% of the repertoires. A TCS score was defined as the ratio between F50 (clonal expansion) and ExV (chaos), using BLOSUM62-based TCRdist between CDR3 peptides within each V-J. Welch's t-statistics and random forest reduced 450 to 600 V-J features to 10 to 15, which were used in a naive Bayes classifier (R e1071). TCRdb reran the public reads through fastp at Q25 and MiXCR, keeping productive beta chains. Rows with one shared CDR3 protein collapse into an entry with the most common genes and DNA. TCRdb's processing, not the authors', yielded these V and J calls. The sample yields hundreds of thousands of distinct CDR3 sequences; 11% to 15% were counted once. Clones ranked in the top ten supply roughly 10% of the sample.

The study at large found these results: Ophthalmopathy was separated from stable hyperthyroidism by a 13 V-J signature model, with around 88% sensitivity and approximately 81% specificity obtained in cross-validation and 80%/75% obtained in testing. No statistical method was used to fix the sample size in advance, and group allocation was not hidden from the investigators. Blood samples also contained most of the expanded thyroid clonotypes (frequency above 0.001), which suggests that blood repertoires may reflect thyroid immune responses. During validation, the model predicted progression to ophthalmopathy a median of approximately 7 months ahead of onset, with around 65% sensitivity and 72% to 80% specificity.

The chain employs TRBV5-5 and TRBJ1-3; a tentative D call is TRBD1 (5 bases match). The material sequenced was blood. This receptor was identified in a woman younger than 35 with Graves' hyperthyroidism. This receptor carries the CDR3 CASSRTTPVSGNTIYF. The DNA sequence reads TGTGCCAGCAGTCGGACAACTCCAGTCTCTGGAAACACCATATATTTT. Reference TRBV5-5 and TRBJ1-3 genes cover what lies past the CDR3, so the full variable domain is DAGVTQSPTHLIKTRGQQVTLRCSPISGHKSVSWYQQVLGQGPQFIFQYYEKEERGRGNFPDRFSARQFPNYSSELNVNALLLGDSALYLCASSRTTPVSGNTIYFGEGSWLTVV.